The 29 T cell receptor beta chains presented below share a single source sample, sequenced in a study of cytomegalovirus exposure and HLA in healthy donors (dated by TCRdb to 2016 to 2017). The library was generated by the immunoSEQ multiplex PCR assay. The multiplex PCR relied on a mix of 60 forward primers for TCR Vbeta segments and 13 reverse primers for TCR Jbeta segments. Entries here come from immuneACCESS through TCRdb and include only in-frame sequences with V and J called. Some clones fail to appear in such tables; in the studies checked, an unresolved V gene covers under half of the shortfall, and the cause of the remainder is unknown. This sample comprises more than 75,000 clones, roughly four fifths of them detected only once. The leading ten clones occupy over 5% of the sample. Material: PBMCs. These receptors all stem from a woman aged 45-65 years in good health and CMV-seropositive.

The chain combines TRBV10-2 with TRBJ1-1, with D hard to call. V lost 10 bases and J 0 bases, leaving 9 bases between the germline ends. This CDR3 has 12 amino acids. Germline CDR1 and CDR2: WSHSY and SAAADI. The CDR3 reads CATRSLNTEAFF. CDR3 sequence (DNA): TGCGCCACTCGGTCCCTGAACACTGAAGCTTTCTTT.

The chain links TRBV4-1 to TRBJ2-1; D not resolved. The germline gives CDR1 MGHRA, CDR2 YSYEKL. This CDR3 region has 12 residues. Trimming removed 3 bases at V and 5 bases at J, with 5 bases between. The DNA of the CDR3 is TGCGCCAGCAGCCACTCAGACAATGAGCAGTTCTTC. As protein: CASSHSDNEQFF.

This sequence joins TRBV5-1 and TRBJ2-5; 8 bases line up with TRBD2. Germline CDR1 SGHRS, CDR2 YFSETQ. The CDR3 contains 14 residues. V was clipped by 0 bases and J by 5 bases; unmatched bases: 3. The chain's CDR3 is CASSLGAGAETQYF. CDR3 bases: TGCGCCAGCAGCTTGGGAGCGGGAGCTGAGACCCAGTACTTC.

CDR3 region: CASSTRLAGFPLEQYF. The CDR3 DNA sequence: TGCGCCAGCAGCACGAGACTAGCGGGATTCCCCCTCGAGCAGTACTTC. The chain combines TRBV5-1 with TRBJ2-7; 11 nucleotides match TRBD2. V was pared by 4 bases and J by 6 bases, with 12 bases of the junction left unmatched. The CDR3 totals 16 residues. Germline V gene lookup returns CDR1 SGHRS and CDR2 YFSETQ.

This sequence joins TRBV6-4 and TRBJ2-5; TRBD2 matches at 11 bases. Germline V gene lookup returns CDR1 MRHNA and CDR2 SNTAGT. The CDR3 loop spans 15 amino acids. The junction had 3 bases not matched to a gene; V was cut back by 5 bases and J by 1 base. The CDR3 coding sequence is TGTGCCAGCAGTTCACTAGCGGGGGCCCAAGAGACCCAGTACTTC. It codes for CASSSLAGAQETQYF.

The V call is TRBV7-9, the J call TRBJ2-1; 7 bases agree with TRBD2. CDR1 is SEHNR and CDR2 is FQNEAQ in the germline V gene (reference sequence). The CDR3 is made up of 17 amino acids. Losses at the gene ends were 5 bases for V and 6 bases for J; bases not matched to a gene: 16. The CDR3 sequence: CASSPIGARERGNEQFF. The CDR3 bases are TGTGCCAGCAGCCCAATAGGCGCGAGGGAGCGGGGCAATGAGCAGTTCTTC.

The chain employs TRBV6-5 and TRBJ1-2, with 7 bases that match TRBD1. The CDR3 extends over 15 amino acids. CDR1 is MNHEY and CDR2 is SVGAGI in the germline V gene. V shed 4 bases and J 3 bases; nucleotides not matched to a gene: 8. The CDR3 reads CASSFLFQGDYGYTF. DNA of the CDR3: TGTGCCAGCAGTTTCTTGTTTCAGGGGGACTATGGCTACACCTTC.

V and J are TRBV30 and TRBJ1-5; D is undetermined. The CDR3 extends over 14 amino acids. The V gene lost 2 bases and the J gene lost 1 base, with 9 bases spanning the gap. Germline V lookup: CDR1 GTSNPN, CDR2 SVGIG (reference sequence). The CDR3 bases are TGTGCCTGGAGTACTAGCCCGAGCAATCAGCCCCAGCATTTT. This sequence encodes CAWSTSPSNQPQHF. The full variable domain, with the rest looked up from reference TRBV30 and TRBJ1-5, is SQTIHQWPATLVQPVGSPLSLECTVEGTSNPNLYWYRQAAGRGLQLLFYSVGIGQISSEVPQNLSASRPQDRQFILSSKKLLLSDSGFYLCAWSTSPSNQPQHFGDGTRLSIL.

This chain joins TRBV28 and TRBJ2-7, with 10 positions matching TRBD2. The germline gives CDR1 MDHEN, CDR2 SYDVKM. Trimming took 6 bases from V and 2 from J; bases not matched to a gene: 7. CDR3 length equals 15 residues. The CDR3 region has the DNA TGTGCCAGCAGCACCCCTAGCGGGAGCACCTACGAGCAGTACTTC. Translating gives CASSTPSGSTYEQYF.

V and J are TRBV10-3 and TRBJ2-5, with TRBD2 identical over 9 bases. The germline V gene encodes CDR1 ENHRY and CDR2 SYGVKD. The trim removed 1 base at V and 4 bases at J, leaving 1 base unmatched. The CDR3 extends over 14 amino acids. This CDR3 reads CAISELLAGETQYF. CDR3 bases: TGTGCCATCAGTGAGTTACTAGCGGGAGAGACCCAGTACTTC.

This chain connects TRBV6-5 to TRBJ1-5; TRBD1 aligns across 7 bases. The germline CDR1 and CDR2 sequences are MNHEY and SVGAGI. After removal of 2 bases from V and 7 bases from J, the junction contained 8 bases not matched to a gene. This CDR3 is built from 15 residues. Written as DNA, the CDR3 is TGTGCCAGCAGTTACAATTTGGCAGGGGGGCAGCCCCAGCATTTT. This translates into CASSYNLAGGQPQHF.

The rearrangement uses TRBV2 and TRBJ1-2, with 9 positions matching TRBD1. CDR1 SNHLY and CDR2 FYNNEI come from the germline V gene. With V trimmed by 8 bases and J by 8 bases, 9 bases remained unmatched. The CDR3 spans 13 residues. The CDR3 DNA is TGTGCCAGCGGAGGGACAGGGAGGAGGGGCTACACCTTC. Amino acid sequence: CASGGTGRRGYTF.

The chain carries TRBV11-3 and TRBJ2-3, with TRBD1 matching 8 bases. The germline V gene has CDR1 SGHNT and CDR2 YENEEA. Trimming at V came to 5 bases and at J to 5 bases, leaving 15 bases not matched to a gene. The CDR3 has 17 residues. Written as DNA, the CDR3 is TGTGCCAGCAGCCCCCGGACAGGGTCGGTATCAGAAGATACGCAGTATTTT. It encodes CASSPRTGSVSEDTQYF.

The rearrangement joins TRBV28 to TRBJ2-7; 8 bases match TRBD2. CDR1 MDHEN and CDR2 SYDVKM come from the germline V gene. Trimming at V came to 6 bases and at J to 0 bases, leaving 1 base not matched to a gene. There are 13 residues in the CDR3. CDR3 loop: CASRSGSSYEQYF. The DNA of the CDR3 is TGTGCCAGCAGAAGCGGGAGCTCCTACGAGCAGTACTTC.

The gene calls are TRBV6-4 and TRBJ1-5, with 7 bases matching TRBD1. The CDR3 totals 15 residues. V dropped 7 bases and J dropped 2; count of bases not matched to a gene: 8. Germline CDR1 and CDR2: MRHNA and SNTAGT. The CDR3 DNA reads as TGTGCCAGCACCCCAGGGGGTTTTGGCAATCAGCCCCAGCATTTT. This sequence encodes CASTPGGFGNQPQHF.

The chain carries TRBV18 and TRBJ2-1, with 10 bases matching TRBD1. The CDR3 loop spans 15 amino acids. J lost 8 bases, V lost 0 bases, and 4 bases had no gene match. Germline V CDR1 and CDR2: KGHSH, LQKENI. Here the CDR3 reads CASSPPDRGRYEQFF. Here the CDR3 DNA reads TGTGCCAGCTCACCACCGGACAGGGGGAGGTATGAGCAGTTCTTC.

V gene TRBV7-6 combines with J gene TRBJ1-5; 9 bases agree with TRBD1. Germline V gene sequence: CDR1 SGHVS, CDR2 FNYEAQ. Trimming cost V 5 bases and J 7 bases; bases outside gene matches: 9. The CDR3 is 15 residues long. CDR3 region: CASSQTGGAGQPQHF. CDR3 DNA sequence: TGTGCCAGCAGCCAAACAGGGGGCGCAGGGCAGCCCCAGCATTTT.

This clone has just a few counts. The chain carries TRBV10-1 and TRBJ2-1; TRBD2 matches 7 bases. CDR1 and CDR2 from the germline V gene are WNHNN and SYGVQD (reference sequence). Trimming cost V 3 bases and J 6 bases; bases outside gene matches: 11. The CDR3 covers 16 residues. CDR3 sequence reads: CASSDYTGTTLNEQFF. The CDR3 DNA reads TGCGCCAGCAGTGATTATACCGGGACTACCCTCAATGAGCAGTTCTTC.

The V call is TRBV18, the J call TRBJ2-6; 12 bases match TRBD2. In germline, CDR1 is KGHSH, CDR2 LQKENI. The V segment lost 3 bases and the J segment 2 bases; nucleotides outside the gene matches: 5. The CDR3 is made up of 18 amino acids. CDR3 protein: CASSPSTSGSPGANVLTF. The CDR3 nucleotides read TGTGCCAGCTCACCCTCGACTAGCGGGAGTCCTGGGGCCAACGTCCTGACTTTC.

The rearrangement links TRBV25-1 to TRBJ1-1, with 8 nucleotides matching TRBD1. This CDR3 has 18 residues. The V and J ends lost 0 bases and 1 base, in that order; junction bases with no gene match: 10. Germline values: CDR1 MGHDK, CDR2 SYGVNS. The CDR3 nucleotides are TGTGCCAGCAGTGAATATGGGAGGACAGGGCCCCCGAACACTGAAGCTTTCTTT. This codes for CASSEYGRTGPPNTEAFF.

Only a few counts were recorded for this clone. CDR3 loop: CASSPGTGSNQPQHF. The CDR3 coding sequence is TGTGCCAGCAGTCCCGGGACAGGGAGCAATCAGCCCCAGCATTTT. The chain couples TRBV6-5 to TRBJ1-5, with TRBD1 matching over 9 bases. CDR1 and CDR2 (germline): MNHEY, SVGAGI. V shed 5 bases, J shed 1 base, and the junction held 3 bases outside the gene matches. This CDR3 comprises 15 residues.

CDR3: CASRQGIEAFF. CDR3 nucleotide sequence: TGTGCCAGCAGACAGGGCATAGAAGCTTTCTTT. The chain couples TRBV2 to TRBJ1-1, with D possibly matching TRBD1 (6 bases). CDR1 and CDR2 from the germline V gene are SNHLY and FYNNEI. The CDR3 totals 11 residues. Trimming pared 6 bases from V and 8 bases from J, leaving 10 bases between.

The V call is TRBV28, the J call TRBJ1-2, with a tentative D call TRBD1 (5 bases). Germline CDR1 and CDR2: MDHEN and SYDVKM. Trimming shortened V by 2 bases and J by 5 bases, and 12 bases separated the two germline ends. This CDR3 region has 14 residues. CDR3 DNA: TGTGCCAGCAGTTTAATTGGGGCGGGATATGGCTACACCTTC. This translates into CASSLIGAGYGYTF.

The chain uses TRBV23-1 and TRBJ1-2; D perhaps matches TRBD1 (6 bases). TRBV23-1 is an ORF, and what it does is uncertain. Deletions cut 8 bases from V and 6 bases from J, with 19 bases between. This CDR3 has 14 residues. CDR3 nucleotide sequence: TGCGCCAGCCCTAGCCTAAGGGGGTCTGATGGCTACACCTTC. Its protein is CASPSLRGSDGYTF.

This clone has a handful of counts. This sample also contains other DNA sequences that code for the same CDR3. This rearrangement joins TRBV6-4 to TRBJ2-3; D perhaps matches TRBD2 (5 bases). Trimming removed 3 bases from V and 0 bases from J, with 7 bases in between. Germline CDR1 MRHNA, CDR2 SNTAGT. The CDR3 extends over 14 amino acids. CDR3 in DNA: TGTGCCAGCAGTGAGGCGGGTAGCACAGATACGCAGTATTTT. Protein sequence: CASSEAGSTDTQYF.

The rearrangement links TRBV5-6 to TRBJ1-1; TRBD1 aligns across 9 bases. The CDR3 consists of 15 residues. In germline, CDR1 is SGHDT, CDR2 YYEEEE. V gave up 1 base and J gave up 5 bases; unmatched junction bases: 6. The CDR3 loop reads CASSLTGGIQTEAFF. The CDR3, as DNA: TGTGCCAGCAGCTTGACAGGGGGCATCCAAACTGAAGCTTTCTTT.

The chain has TRBV11-2 and TRBJ1-1, with D possibly being TRBD1 (5 bases). This CDR3 region has 14 residues. V shed 5 bases and J shed 5 bases, with 15 bases lying between them. The germline gives CDR1 SGHAT, CDR2 FQNNGV. The CDR3 sequence: CASSPHGGGTEAFF. In nucleotides, the CDR3 is TGTGCCAGCAGCCCCCATGGGGGAGGGACTGAAGCTTTCTTT.

V and J are TRBV18 and TRBJ2-3; a possible D gene is TRBD2 (6 bases). With 6 bases removed from V and 5 bases from J, the gap between germline ends came to 9 bases. Germline V CDR1 and CDR2: KGHSH, LQKENI. The CDR3 has 12 amino acids. Written as DNA, the CDR3 is TGTGCCAGCTCCCCAGCGGGAGATACGCAGTATTTT. This codes for CASSPAGDTQYF.

The V and J genes are TRBV6-6 and TRBJ2-5; 7 bases line up with TRBD2. This CDR3 region has 15 residues. V was pared by 2 bases and J by 5 bases, with 8 bases of the junction left unmatched. Germline loops: CDR1 MNHNY, CDR2 SVGAGI (reference sequence). The CDR3 protein is CASSYRGRAFETQYF. The DNA for the CDR3 is TGTGCCAGCAGTTACCGAGGGAGGGCCTTTGAGACCCAGTACTTC.